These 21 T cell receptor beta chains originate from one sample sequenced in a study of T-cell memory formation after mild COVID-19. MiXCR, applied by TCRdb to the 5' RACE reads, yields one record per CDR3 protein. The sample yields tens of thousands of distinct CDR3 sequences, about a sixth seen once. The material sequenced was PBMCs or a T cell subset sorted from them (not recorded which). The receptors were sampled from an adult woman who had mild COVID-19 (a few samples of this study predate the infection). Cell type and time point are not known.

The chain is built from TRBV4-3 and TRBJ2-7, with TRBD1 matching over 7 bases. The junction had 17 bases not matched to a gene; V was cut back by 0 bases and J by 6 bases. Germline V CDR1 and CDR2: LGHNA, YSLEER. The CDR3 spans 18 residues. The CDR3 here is CASSQEFVLGDRGGEQYF. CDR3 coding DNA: TGCGCCAGCAGCCAAGAGTTCGTCTTGGGGGACAGAGGCGGCGAGCAGTACTTC.

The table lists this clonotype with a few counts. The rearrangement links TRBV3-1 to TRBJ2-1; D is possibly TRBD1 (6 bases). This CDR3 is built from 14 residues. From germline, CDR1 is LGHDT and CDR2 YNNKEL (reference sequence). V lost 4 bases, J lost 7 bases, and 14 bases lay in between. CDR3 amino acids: CASSPPQGWNEQFF. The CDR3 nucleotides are TGTGCCAGCAGCCCCCCCCAGGGGTGGAATGAGCAGTTCTTC.

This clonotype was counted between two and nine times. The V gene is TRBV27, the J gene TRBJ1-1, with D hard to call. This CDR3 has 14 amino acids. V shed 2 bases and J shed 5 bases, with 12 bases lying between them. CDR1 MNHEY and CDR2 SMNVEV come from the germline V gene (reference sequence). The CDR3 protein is CASSLIGRETEAFF. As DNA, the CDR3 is TGTGCCAGCAGTTTAATAGGCAGAGAGACTGAAGCTTTCTTT.

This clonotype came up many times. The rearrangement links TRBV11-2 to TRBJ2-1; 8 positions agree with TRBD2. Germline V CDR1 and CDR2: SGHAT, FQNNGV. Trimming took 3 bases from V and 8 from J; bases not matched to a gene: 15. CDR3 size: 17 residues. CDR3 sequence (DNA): TGTGCCAGCAGCTTGTCAACGGGAGGGCCTCGTTCCTATGAGCAGTTCTTC. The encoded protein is CASSLSTGGPRSYEQFF. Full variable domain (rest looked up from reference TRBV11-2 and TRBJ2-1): EAGVAQSPRYKIIEKRQSVAFWCNPISGHATLYWYQQILGQGPKLLIQFQNNGVVDDSQLPKDRFSAERLKGVDSTLKIQPAKLEDSAVYLCASSLSTGGPRSYEQFFGPGTRLTVL.

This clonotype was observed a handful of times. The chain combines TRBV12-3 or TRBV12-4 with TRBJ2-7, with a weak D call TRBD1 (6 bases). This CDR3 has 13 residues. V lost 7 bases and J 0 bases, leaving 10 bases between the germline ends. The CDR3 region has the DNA TGTGCCAGCAAACTAGGGGGCTCCTACGAGCAGTACTTC. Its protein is CASKLGGSYEQYF.

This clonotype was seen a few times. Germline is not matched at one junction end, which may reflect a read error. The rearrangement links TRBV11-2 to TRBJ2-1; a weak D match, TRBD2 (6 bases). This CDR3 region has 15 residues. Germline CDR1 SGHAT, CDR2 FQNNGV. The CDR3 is CASSIEGLSNNEQFF. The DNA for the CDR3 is TGTGCCAGCAGCATAGAGGGACTTAGCAACAATGAGCAGTTCTTC.

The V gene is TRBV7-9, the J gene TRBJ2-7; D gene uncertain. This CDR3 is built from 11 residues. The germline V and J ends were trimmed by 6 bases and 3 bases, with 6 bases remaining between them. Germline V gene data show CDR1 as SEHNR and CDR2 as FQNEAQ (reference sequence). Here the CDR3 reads CASRENYEQYF. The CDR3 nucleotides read TGTGCCAGCAGGGAGAACTACGAGCAGTACTTC.

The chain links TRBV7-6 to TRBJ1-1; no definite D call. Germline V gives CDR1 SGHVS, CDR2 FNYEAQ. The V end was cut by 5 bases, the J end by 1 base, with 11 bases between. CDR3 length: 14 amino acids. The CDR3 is CASSVGLTNTEAFF. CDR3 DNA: TGTGCCAGCAGCGTAGGACTGACGAACACTGAAGCTTTCTTT.

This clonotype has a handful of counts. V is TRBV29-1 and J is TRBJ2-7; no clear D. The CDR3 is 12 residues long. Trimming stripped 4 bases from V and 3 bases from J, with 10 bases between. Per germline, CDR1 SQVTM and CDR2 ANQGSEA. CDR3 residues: CSVVGQFYEQYF. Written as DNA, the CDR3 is TGCAGCGTTGTAGGTCAGTTCTACGAGCAGTACTTC.

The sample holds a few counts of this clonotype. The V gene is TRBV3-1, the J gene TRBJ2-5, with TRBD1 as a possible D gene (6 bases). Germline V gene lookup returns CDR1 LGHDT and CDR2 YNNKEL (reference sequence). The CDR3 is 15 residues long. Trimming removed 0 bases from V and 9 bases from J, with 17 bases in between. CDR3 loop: CASSQDLGTSKPQYF. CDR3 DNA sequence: TGTGCCAGCAGCCAAGACTTGGGGACAAGTAAGCCCCAGTACTTC.

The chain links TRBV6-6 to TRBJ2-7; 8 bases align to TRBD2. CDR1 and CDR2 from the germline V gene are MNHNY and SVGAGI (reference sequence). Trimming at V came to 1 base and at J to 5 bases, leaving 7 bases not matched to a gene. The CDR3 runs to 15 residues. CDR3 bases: TGTGCCAGCAGTTACTGGAGCGGGAGTTCAGACGAGCAGTACTTC. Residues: CASSYWSGSSDEQYF.

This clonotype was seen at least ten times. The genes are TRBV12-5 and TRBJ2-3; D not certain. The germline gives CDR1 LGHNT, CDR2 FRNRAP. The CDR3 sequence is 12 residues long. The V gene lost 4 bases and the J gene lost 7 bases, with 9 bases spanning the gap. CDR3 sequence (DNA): TGTGCTAGTGGTTCCCCCCCCAATACGCAGTATTTT. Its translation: CASGSPPNTQYF.

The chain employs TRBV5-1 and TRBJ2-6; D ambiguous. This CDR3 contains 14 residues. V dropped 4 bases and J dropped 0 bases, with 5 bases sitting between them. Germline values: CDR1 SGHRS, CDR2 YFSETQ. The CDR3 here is CASSEISGANVLTF. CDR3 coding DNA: TGCGCCAGCAGCGAGATCTCTGGGGCCAACGTCCTGACTTTC.

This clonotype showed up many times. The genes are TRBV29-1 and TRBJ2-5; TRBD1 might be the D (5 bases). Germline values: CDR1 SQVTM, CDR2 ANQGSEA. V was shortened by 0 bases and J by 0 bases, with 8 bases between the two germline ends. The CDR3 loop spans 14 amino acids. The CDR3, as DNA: TGCAGCGTTGAAGAGACGACAGACCAAGAGACCCAGTACTTC. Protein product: CSVEETTDQETQYF.

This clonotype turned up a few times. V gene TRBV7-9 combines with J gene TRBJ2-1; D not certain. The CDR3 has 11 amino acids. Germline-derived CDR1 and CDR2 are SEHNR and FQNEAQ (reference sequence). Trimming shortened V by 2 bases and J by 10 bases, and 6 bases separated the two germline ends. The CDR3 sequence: CASSLIAEQFF. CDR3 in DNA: TGTGCCAGCAGCTTAATCGCCGAGCAGTTCTTC.

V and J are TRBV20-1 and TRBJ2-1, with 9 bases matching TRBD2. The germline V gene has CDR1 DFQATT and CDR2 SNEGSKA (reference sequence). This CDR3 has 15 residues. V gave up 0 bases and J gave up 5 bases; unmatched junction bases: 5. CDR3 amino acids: CSARDVAGEDNEQFF. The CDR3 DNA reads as TGCAGTGCTAGAGATGTAGCGGGAGAGGACAATGAGCAGTTCTTC.

The CDR3 region is CASSFAGGPGANVLTF. Written as DNA, the CDR3 is TGTGCCAGCAGCTTCGCAGGGGGCCCTGGGGCCAACGTCCTGACTTTC. The chain carries TRBV11-1 and TRBJ2-6, with 8 bases aligning to TRBD1. Trimming at V came to 3 bases and at J to 2 bases, leaving 3 bases not matched to a gene. CDR3 length: 16 residues. Germline values: CDR1 SGHAT, CDR2 FQDESV (reference sequence).

CDR3 protein: CASSSGVPYSRPQETQYF. CDR3 DNA sequence: TGTGCCAGCAGCTCGGGCGTCCCGTACTCGAGACCCCAAGAGACCCAGTACTTC. The rearrangement uses TRBV3-1 and TRBJ2-5; no definite D call. Germline CDR1 and CDR2: LGHDT and YNNKEL (reference sequence). Trimming took off 5 bases at V and 1 base at J, with 23 bases between the two ends. The CDR3 covers 18 residues.

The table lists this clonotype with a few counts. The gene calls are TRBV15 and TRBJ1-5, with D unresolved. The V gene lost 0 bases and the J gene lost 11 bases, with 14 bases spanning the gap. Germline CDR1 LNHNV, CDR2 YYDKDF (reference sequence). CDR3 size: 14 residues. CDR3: CATSRDSVGRAQHF. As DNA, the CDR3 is TGTGCCACCAGCAGAGATTCGGTGGGGAGGGCCCAGCATTTT.

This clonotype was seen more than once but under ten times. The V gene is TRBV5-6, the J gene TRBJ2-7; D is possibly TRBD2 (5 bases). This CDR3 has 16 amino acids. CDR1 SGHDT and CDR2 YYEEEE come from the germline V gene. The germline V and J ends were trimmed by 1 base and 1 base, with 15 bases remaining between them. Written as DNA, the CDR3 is TGTGCCAGCAGCTTGTATTCATACAGAGGGTCCTACGAGCAGTACTTC. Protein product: CASSLYSYRGSYEQYF.

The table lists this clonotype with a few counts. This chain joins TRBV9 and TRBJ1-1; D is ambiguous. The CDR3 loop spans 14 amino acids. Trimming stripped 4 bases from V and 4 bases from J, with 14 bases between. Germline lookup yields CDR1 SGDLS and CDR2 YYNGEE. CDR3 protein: CASSPPASGTEAFF. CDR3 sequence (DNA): TGTGCCAGCAGCCCCCCAGCCTCAGGCACTGAAGCTTTCTTT.